The sample holds one count of the clone carrying this T cell receptor beta chain. Its target is unknown. This CDR3 is missing its conserved last phenylalanine or tryptophan, likely due to a read error. The DNA is left out, because the CDR3 cannot be placed on it with certainty; the CDR3 is given as TCRdb lists it. This entry belongs to a study of T cell responses to AZD1222 COVID-19 vaccine. Study-wide results and caveats: Baseline seropositivity occurred in only 5 to 7 AZD1222 recipients. The peak T cell response came first, and repertoires were sampled only after it. Reports indicate that nearly half of spike-specific TCRs are directed at unmutated variant regions. Following two doses of AZD1222, Spike-specific TCR breadth and depth rose.

The repertoire was sequenced with immunoSEQ multiplex PCR; TCRdb's copy has only in-frame clones and lacks some. This table has 150,000 to 200,000 clones, approximately 90% appearing once. The CDR3 length is 10 residues, termini included. The germline CDR1 and CDR2 sequences are SQVTM and ANQGSEA. The chain uses TRBV29-1 and TRBJ2-7; the table's D call of TRBD1 was not tested on the DNA. This sequence was found in an adult who received the MenACWY meningococcal vaccine as a control. The specimen comprised peripheral blood, sampled 28 days after the second dose of the MenACWY control vaccine. CDR3 sequence: CRIKPGQCFS.